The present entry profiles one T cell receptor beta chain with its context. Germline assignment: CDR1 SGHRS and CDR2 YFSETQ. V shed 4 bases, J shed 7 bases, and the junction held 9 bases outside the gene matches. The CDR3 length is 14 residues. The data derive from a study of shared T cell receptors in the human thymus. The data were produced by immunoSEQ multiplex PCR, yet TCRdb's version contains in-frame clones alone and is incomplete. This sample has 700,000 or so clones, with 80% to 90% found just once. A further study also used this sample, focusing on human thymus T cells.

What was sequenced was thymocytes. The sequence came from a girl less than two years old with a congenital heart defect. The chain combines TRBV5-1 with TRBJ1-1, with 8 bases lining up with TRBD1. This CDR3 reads CASSGGQGRFEAFF. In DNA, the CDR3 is TGCGCCAGCAGCGGCGGACAGGGTCGATTTGAAGCTTTCTTT.